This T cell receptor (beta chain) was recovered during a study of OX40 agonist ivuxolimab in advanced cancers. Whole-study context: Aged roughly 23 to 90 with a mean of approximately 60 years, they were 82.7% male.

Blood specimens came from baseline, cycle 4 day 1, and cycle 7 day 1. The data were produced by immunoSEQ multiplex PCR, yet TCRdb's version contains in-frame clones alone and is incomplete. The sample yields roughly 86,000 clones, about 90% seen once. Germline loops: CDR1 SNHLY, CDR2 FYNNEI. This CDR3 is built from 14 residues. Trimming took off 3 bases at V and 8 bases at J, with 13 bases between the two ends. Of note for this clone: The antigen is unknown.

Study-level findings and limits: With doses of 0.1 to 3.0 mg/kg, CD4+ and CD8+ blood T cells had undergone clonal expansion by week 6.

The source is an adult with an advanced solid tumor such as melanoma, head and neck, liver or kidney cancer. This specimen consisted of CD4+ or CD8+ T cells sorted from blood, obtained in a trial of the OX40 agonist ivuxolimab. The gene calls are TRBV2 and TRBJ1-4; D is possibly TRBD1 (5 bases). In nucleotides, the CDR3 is TGTGCCAGCAGTGACCCGGGGGTGCGGGAAAAACTGTTTTTT. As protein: CASSDPGVREKLFF.